These T cell receptor beta chains were read from a single sample in a study of early T cells in non-severe SARS-CoV-2 infection. TCRdb redid the calling of the 5' RACE reads with MiXCR, one entry per CDR3 protein. The table has 40,000 to 55,000 distinct CDR3 sequences, 12% seen once. The sample taken for sequencing was whole blood. These receptors were taken from an adult who was a healthcare worker with PCR-confirmed SARS-CoV-2 infection or an uninfected control (not recorded which). Each CDR3 is given with its conserved first and last residue. D genes are given only for firm matches. Expanded clones get a size class; other rows say once, few or many, or leave the size out.

TRBV2,.,TRBJ1-2,.,CASSGQPNYGYTF,TGTGCCAGCAGTGGACAACCAAACTATGGCTACACCTTC
TRBV18,TRBD2,TRBJ2-3,few,CASSPPSGRASDTQYF,TGTGCCAGCTCACCACCGAGCGGGAGGGCCTCAGATACGCAGTATTTT
TRBV3-1,TRBD2,TRBJ2-2,few,CASSHTSGRGELFF,TGTGCCAGCAGCCATACTAGCGGGAGGGGGGAGCTGTTTTTT
TRBV7-2,.,TRBJ2-2,.,CASSLGVPQPSLFF,TGTGCCAGCAGCTTAGGCGTCCCCCAACCGTCGTTGTTTTTT
TRBV7-3,TRBD2,TRBJ2-1,.,CASSYLAGGNEQFF,TGTGCCAGCAGCTACCTAGCGGGAGGTAATGAGCAGTTCTTC
TRBV5-1,TRBD1,TRBJ1-2,many,CASSSSRQGYYGYTF,TGCGCCAGCAGCTCTTCTCGACAGGGCTACTATGGCTACACCTTC
TRBV11-2,.,TRBJ1-3,few,CASSLGGVGNTIYF,TGTGCCAGCAGCTTAGGGGGTGTTGGAAACACCATATATTTT
TRBV12-3/TRBV12-4,.,TRBJ1-1,few,CASSPGALGTEAFF,TGTGCCAGCAGCCCAGGGGCCCTGGGTACTGAAGCTTTCTTT
TRBV29-1,.,TRBJ1-4,many,CSVARGAALFF,TGCAGCGTTGCTCGGGGTGCGGCACTGTTTTTT
TRBV4-2,.,TRBJ2-5,many,CASSPSRGLQETQYF,TGTGCCAGCAGCCCCTCAAGAGGGCTCCAAGAGACCCAGTACTTC
TRBV3-1,.,TRBJ1-5,few,CASGQGPGQPQHF,TGTGCCAGCGGGCAGGGGCCGGGTCAGCCCCAGCATTTT
TRBV20-1,.,TRBJ2-3,.,CSASAGHRGTDTQYF,TGCAGTGCCTCGGCCGGGCACCGGGGCACAGATACGCAGTATTTT
TRBV5-4,TRBD1,TRBJ1-6,many,CASSTVGRGSPLHF,TGTGCCAGCAGTACCGTGGGCAGGGGGTCACCCCTCCACTTT
TRBV20-1,.,TRBJ2-2,few,CSAQLQGVVGNTGELFF,TGCAGTGCCCAACTACAGGGAGTCGTTGGAAACACCGGGGAGCTGTTTTTT
TRBV11-2,.,TRBJ1-6,many,CASSHYNSPLHF,TGTGCCAGCAGCCATTATAATTCACCCCTCCACTTT
TRBV20-1,.,TRBJ2-7,many,CSARRTDSYEQYF,TGCAGTGCTAGGAGGACAGACTCCTACGAGCAGTACTTC
TRBV11-2,.,TRBJ2-3,few,CASSLEWASAKSADTQYF,TGTGCCAGCAGCTTAGAGTGGGCTAGCGCGAAAAGTGCAGATACGCAGTATTTT
TRBV5-1,TRBD1,TRBJ1-2,.,CASSLQGAHKGGDGYTF,TGCGCCAGCAGCTTGCAGGGGGCGCATAAAGGCGGCGATGGCTACACCTTC
TRBV12-3/TRBV12-4,.,TRBJ2-7,.,CASCTGTGFGEQYF,TGTGCCAGCTGCACCGGGACTGGGTTTGGTGAGCAGTACTTC
TRBV20-1,TRBD1,TRBJ2-5,.,CSGPHQGQGQETQYF,TGCAGTGGCCCCCATCAGGGACAGGGCCAAGAGACCCAGTACTTC
TRBV20-1,TRBD2,TRBJ2-7,few,CSASGLAGGEEEQYF,TGCAGTGCCTCCGGACTAGCGGGGGGGGAGGAGGAGCAGTACTTC
TRBV12-3/TRBV12-4,TRBD1,TRBJ1-2,.,CASSRDRLYGYTF,TGTGCCAGCAGTCGGGACAGGCTCTATGGCTACACCTTC
TRBV5-6,.,TRBJ2-3,.,CASRVQGLAQYF,TGTGCCAGCAGGGTACAGGGTTTGGCGCAGTATTTT
TRBV6-5,TRBD2,TRBJ2-1,.,CASGREGYNEQFF,TGTGCCAGCGGGCGGGAGGGGTACAATGAGCAGTTCTTC
TRBV7-2,TRBD2,TRBJ2-7,.,CASSKNLPLAGGPPYEQYF,TGTGCCAGCAGCAAAAACCTCCCACTGGCGGGAGGGCCCCCCTACGAGCAGTACTTC
TRBV20-1,.,TRBJ2-2,.,CSARDQDGELFF,TGCAGTGCTAGAGACCAGGACGGGGAGCTGTTTTTT
TRBV29-1,.,TRBJ2-5,.,CSVGARGMEETQYF,TGCAGCGTTGGGGCCAGGGGCATGGAAGAGACCCAGTACTTC
TRBV11-2,.,TRBJ2-4,many,CASSSGLHGNIQYF,TGTGCCAGCAGCTCGGGCCTACACGGGAACATTCAGTACTTC
TRBV20-1,.,TRBJ1-2,many,CSARRAGGRESDYGYTF,TGCAGTGCTAGAAGGGCGGGGGGCAGAGAATCAGACTATGGCTACACCTTC